A single sample is the source of the 9 T cell receptor beta chains below, sequenced in a study of cytomegalovirus exposure and HLA in healthy donors. Use of 60 Vbeta and 13 Jbeta primers characterized the PCR. This table comes from immunoSEQ multiplex PCR, and its TCRdb copy is limited to in-frame clones, with some not included. The data contain fewer than 150,000 clones, about 78% of them seen just once; the ten biggest clones take up 6.8%. The source material was PBMCs. These receptors all stem from a man aged 35-49 years in good health and CMV-seropositive.

V and J are TRBV13 and TRBJ2-7; 9 nucleotides agree with TRBD2. The CDR3 contains 15 residues. In germline, CDR1 is PRHDT, CDR2 FYEKMQ (reference sequence). After removal of 3 bases from V and 3 bases from J, the junction contained 6 bases not matched to a gene. The CDR3 coding sequence is TGTGCCAGCAGCTTCCAGCTAGCGGGATTCTACGAGCAGTACTTC. Protein: CASSFQLAGFYEQYF.

The chain joins TRBV11-2 to TRBJ2-7; maybe TRBD2 (6 bases). Germline CDR1 is SGHAT and CDR2 is FQNNGV. The CDR3 runs 15 residues. Trimming took off 7 bases at V and 9 bases at J, with 25 bases between the two ends. The CDR3 DNA follows: TGTGCCAGCACCCCAACCCGGGCTAGCGTTTCTCGGCAGTACTTC. It is translated as CASTPTRASVSRQYF.

The rearrangement uses TRBV12-5 and TRBJ1-1; D not certain. Germline values: CDR1 LGHNT, CDR2 FRNRAP. There are 11 residues in the CDR3. Trimming cost V 5 bases and J 1 base, with 2 bases left between them. CDR3 DNA sequence: TGTGCTAGTGGTCAGAACACTGAAGCTTTCTTT. This codes for CASGQNTEAFF.

The chain couples TRBV27 to TRBJ1-4, with a tentative D call TRBD1 (5 bases). The CDR3 totals 15 residues. Trimming left V 3 bases short and J 8 bases short, with 16 bases between. Germline V CDR1 and CDR2: MNHEY, SMNVEV (reference sequence). The CDR3 nucleotides are TGTGCCAGCAGTTTCCTAGGGGCCCGGAAGGAAAAACTGTTTTTT. This gives the protein CASSFLGARKEKLFF.

This sequence joins TRBV29-1 and TRBJ2-7; D gene uncertain. This CDR3 contains 10 residues. Trimming shortened V by 4 bases and J by 4 bases, and 5 bases separated the two germline ends. The germline gives CDR1 SQVTM, CDR2 ANQGSEA. CDR3 sequence (DNA): TGCAGCGTTGTGACTTACGAGCAGTACTTC. Protein product: CSVVTYEQYF.

The chain joins TRBV19 to TRBJ2-5, with 7 bases identical to TRBD1. The J segment lost 6 bases and the V segment lost 4 bases, leaving 2 bases of the junction unmatched. From germline, CDR1 is LNHDA and CDR2 SQIVND (reference sequence). CDR3 length equals 12 residues. DNA of the CDR3: TGTGCCAGTAGTACGGACAGGCAGACCCAGTACTTC. Protein sequence: CASSTDRQTQYF.

This chain uses TRBV7-2 with TRBJ1-4; D might be TRBD1 (5 bases). The length of the CDR3 is 15 residues. Germline loops: CDR1 SGHTA, CDR2 FQGNSA. Trimming removed 2 bases at V and 7 bases at J, with 14 bases between. The CDR3 nucleotides are TGTGCCAGCAGCTTAAGCCAGGGAGGAAGTGAAAAACTGTTTTTT. It encodes CASSLSQGGSEKLFF. The full variable domain, in which reference TRBV7-2 and TRBJ1-4 provide the parts outside the CDR3, is GAGVSQSPSNKVTEKGKDVELRCDPISGHTALYWYRQSLGQGLEFLIYFQGNSAPDKSGLPSDRFSAERTGGSVSTLTIQRTQQEDSAVYLCASSLSQGGSEKLFFGSGTQLSVL.

This sequence joins TRBV2 and TRBJ2-7; the D gene is possibly TRBD1 (6 bases). Germline V gene lookup returns CDR1 SNHLY and CDR2 FYNNEI. The ends were cut back, 7 bases at V and 1 base at J, with 14 bases in the middle. The CDR3 contains 14 residues. The CDR3, as DNA: TGTGCCAGCAAATTCGGCAGGGGATCCTACGAGCAGTACTTC. Protein product: CASKFGRGSYEQYF.

V and J are TRBV7-9 and TRBJ1-4, with 7 bases that match TRBD1. The germline gives CDR1 SEHNR, CDR2 FQNEAQ (reference sequence). With V trimmed by 5 bases and J by 2 bases, 5 bases remained unmatched. This CDR3 is built from 15 residues. The CDR3 loop reads CASSVYRGTNEKLFF. The CDR3 DNA reads TGTGCCAGCAGCGTGTACAGGGGCACTAATGAAAAACTGTTTTTT.